The 8 T cell receptor beta chains below all came from one sample that was sequenced in a study of blood T cell repertoires in COVID-19 (dated by TCRdb to the early 2020s). The library was generated by the immunoSEQ multiplex PCR assay. The table comes from immuneACCESS by way of TCRdb, which keeps in-frame sequences with V and J called. Part of the clones is missing from these tables; in studies checked, under half for an unresolved V gene and the rest for unknown reasons. In all, the sample holds 150,000 to 200,000 clones, and more than 75% of those were seen once. The top ten clones comprise about 0.95% of the sample. Sequenced material: peripheral blood. The receptors were gathered from a man aged 40-49 years with acute or convalescent COVID-19.

The J gene is TRBJ2-2, the V gene TRBV5-1; 9 nucleotides match TRBD2. This CDR3 region has 17 residues. V lost 2 bases and J lost 2; bases outside the gene matches: 7. Germline V CDR1 and CDR2: SGHRS, YFSETQ. The CDR3 loop reads CASSFLSGGSNTGELFF. CDR3 DNA sequence: TGCGCCAGCAGCTTCTTAAGCGGGGGGTCTAACACCGGGGAGCTGTTTTTT.

The chain combines TRBV9 with TRBJ1-2, with D tentatively TRBD1 (6 bases). Germline V gives CDR1 SGDLS, CDR2 YYNGEE. Trimming took off 3 bases at V and 1 base at J, with 19 bases between the two ends. The CDR3 has 17 amino acids. The CDR3 loop is CASSEIQGRVLNYGYTF. Here the CDR3 DNA reads TGTGCCAGCAGCGAAATACAGGGTAGGGTCCTTAACTATGGCTACACCTTC.

The CDR3: CASDGGAGLSSYNSPLHF. In DNA, the CDR3 is TGTGCCAGCGATGGGGGCGCAGGTCTTAGCTCCTATAATTCACCCCTCCACTTT. The J gene is TRBJ1-6, the V gene TRBV25-1; perhaps TRBD1 as D (6 bases). CDR3 length equals 18 residues. The germline gives CDR1 MGHDK, CDR2 SYGVNS. The ends were cut back, 8 bases at V and 0 bases at J, with 20 bases in the middle.

The chain recombines TRBV15 with TRBJ1-5; D gene uncertain. Per germline, CDR1 LNHNV and CDR2 YYDKDF (reference sequence). The CDR3 loop spans 13 amino acids. Trimming removed 3 bases at V and 1 base at J, with 4 bases between. The CDR3 DNA follows: TGTGCCACCAGCAGGGCCAGCAATCAGCCCCAGCATTTT. Translating it yields CATSRASNQPQHF.

This clone was detected a few times. V gene TRBV28 combines with J gene TRBJ2-7; TRBD1 matches 7 bases. With 5 bases clipped from V and 3 bases from J, the junction kept 10 bases outside the gene matches. Germline CDR1 is MDHEN and CDR2 is SYDVKM. CDR3 size: 15 residues. The CDR3 here is CASSPDNRGNYEQYF. The CDR3 DNA sequence: TGTGCCAGCAGTCCCGACAACAGGGGAAACTACGAGCAGTACTTC.

The CDR3 is CASRTGSGNTIYF. CDR3 DNA: TGTGCCAGTAGAACAGGGTCTGGAAACACCATATATTTT. V is TRBV19 and J is TRBJ1-3; D possibly corresponds to TRBD1 (6 bases). This CDR3 is built from 13 residues. The germline V gene has CDR1 LNHDA and CDR2 SQIVND (reference sequence). Trimming removed 6 bases at V and 1 base at J, with 7 bases between. Supplemented by reference TRBV19 and TRBJ1-3, the full variable domain reads DGGITQSPKYLFRKEGQNVTLSCEQNLNHDAMYWYRQDPGQGLRLIYYSQIVNDFQKGDIAEGYSVSREKKESFPLTVTSAQKNPTAFYLCASRTGSGNTIYFGEGSWLTVV.

J is TRBJ2-7 and V is TRBV29-1; 9 bases match TRBD1. There are 14 residues in the CDR3. With 4 bases clipped from V and 0 bases from J, the junction kept 4 bases outside the gene matches. In germline, CDR1 is SQVTM, CDR2 ANQGSEA. CDR3 nucleotides: TGCAGCGTTGGTGGGACAGGGAGCTCCTACGAGCAGTACTTC. Translated: CSVGGTGSSYEQYF.

The genes are TRBV4-1 and TRBJ2-1, with D unclear. The germline CDR1 and CDR2 sequences are MGHRA and YSYEKL. V was clipped by 6 bases and J by 6 bases, with 15 bases between them. This CDR3 contains 14 residues. The CDR3 loop reads CASRTKIQVNEQFF. CDR3 coding DNA: TGCGCCAGCAGAACCAAGATCCAGGTCAATGAGCAGTTCTTC.